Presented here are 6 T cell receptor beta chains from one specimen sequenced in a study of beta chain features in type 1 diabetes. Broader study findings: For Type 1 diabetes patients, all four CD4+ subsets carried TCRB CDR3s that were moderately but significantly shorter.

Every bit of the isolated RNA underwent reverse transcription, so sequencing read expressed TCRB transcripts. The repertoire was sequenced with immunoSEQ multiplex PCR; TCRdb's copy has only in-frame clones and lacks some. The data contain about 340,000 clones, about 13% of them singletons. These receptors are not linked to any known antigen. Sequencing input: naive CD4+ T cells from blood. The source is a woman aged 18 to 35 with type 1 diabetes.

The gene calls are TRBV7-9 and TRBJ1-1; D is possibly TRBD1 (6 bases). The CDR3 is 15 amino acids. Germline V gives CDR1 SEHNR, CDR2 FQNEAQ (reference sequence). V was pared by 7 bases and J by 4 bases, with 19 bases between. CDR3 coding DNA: TGTGCCAGCACCCTCTTCGGGGGGCATGGCACTGAAGCTTTCTTT. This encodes CASTLFGGHGTEAFF.

Written as DNA, the CDR3 is TGTGCCTGGAGGATGGACAAAGAAGAGACCCAGTACTTC. Translation gives CAWRMDKEETQYF. The rearrangement uses TRBV30 and TRBJ2-5; D might be TRBD1 (5 bases). This CDR3 region has 13 residues. Germline V CDR1 and CDR2: GTSNPN, SVGIG (reference sequence). The V gene lost 3 bases and the J gene lost 3 bases, with 11 bases spanning the gap.

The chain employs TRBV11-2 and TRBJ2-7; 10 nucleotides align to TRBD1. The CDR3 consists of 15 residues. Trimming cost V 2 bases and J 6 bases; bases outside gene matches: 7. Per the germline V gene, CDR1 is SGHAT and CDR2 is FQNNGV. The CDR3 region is CASSLLGTGASEQYF. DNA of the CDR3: TGTGCCAGCAGCTTACTAGGGACAGGGGCTTCCGAGCAGTACTTC.

As DNA, the CDR3 is TGCAGTGCCTTCGCGCGAAACATTCAGTACTTC. Its translation is CSAFARNIQYF. The chain couples TRBV20-1 to TRBJ2-4; D unclear. Germline V gene sequence: CDR1 DFQATT, CDR2 SNEGSKA (reference sequence). With 6 bases removed from V and 6 bases from J, the gap between germline ends came to 9 bases. CDR3 length equals 11 residues.

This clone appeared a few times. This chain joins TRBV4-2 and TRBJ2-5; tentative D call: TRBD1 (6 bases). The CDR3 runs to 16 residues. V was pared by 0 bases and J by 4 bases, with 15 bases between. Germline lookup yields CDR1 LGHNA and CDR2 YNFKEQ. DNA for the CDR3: TGTGCCAGCAGCCAAGATTATTTGGGGGCTGGAGAGACCCAGTACTTC. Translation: CASSQDYLGAGETQYF.

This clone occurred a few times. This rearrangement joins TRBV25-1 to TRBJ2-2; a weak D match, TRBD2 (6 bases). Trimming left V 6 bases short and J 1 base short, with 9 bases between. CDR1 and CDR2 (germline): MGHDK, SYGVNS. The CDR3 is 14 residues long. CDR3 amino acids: CASRGRGNTGELFF. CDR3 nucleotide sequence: TGTGCCAGCAGAGGGCGGGGGAACACCGGGGAGCTGTTTTTT. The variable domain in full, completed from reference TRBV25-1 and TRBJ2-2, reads EADIYQTPRYLVIGTGKKITLECSQTMGHDKMYWYQQDPGMELHLIHYSYGVNSTEKGDLSSESTVSRIRTEHFPLTLESARPSHTSQYLCASRGRGNTGELFFGEGSRLTVL.